The 19 T cell receptor beta chains below all came from one sample that was sequenced in a study of T cells in Graves' hyperthyroidism and ophthalmopathy. Amplification of TCR beta CDR3 regions was performed using RNA transcripts as template. The TCR CDR3 was amplified in a first-round RT-PCR using the HTBI primer set. Via MiXCR, TCRdb re-called the multiplex PCR reads, giving one row per CDR3 protein. The table has hundreds of thousands of distinct CDR3 sequences, around 20% seen once; the top ten hold around 17%. Specimen: blood. The receptors come from a woman between 45 and 65 years old with Graves' hyperthyroidism that later progressed to Graves' ophthalmopathy.

The chain has TRBV3-1 and TRBJ2-7, with D perhaps given as TRBD1 or TRBD2 (6 bases each). Trimming took 0 bases from V and 6 from J, leaving 18 bases between them. From germline, CDR1 is LGHDT and CDR2 YNNKEL (reference sequence). This CDR3 region has 16 residues. CDR3 sequence (DNA): TGTGCCAGCAGCCAAGATAGGGGCCGACTAGGGGGCGAGCAGTACTTC. Encoded protein: CASSQDRGRLGGEQYF.

This clonotype appeared once. One base away lies a much larger clone, so this may be a sequencing read error. The chain is built from TRBV5-1 and TRBJ1-2; D remains ambiguous. This CDR3 region has 13 residues. V was cut by 4 bases and J by 5 bases, with 12 bases left in between. In germline, CDR1 is SGHRS, CDR2 YFSETQ. CDR3 sequence: CASSAALWYGYTF. The CDR3 DNA is TGCGCCAGCAGCGCGGCCCTTTGGTATGGCTACACCTTC.

This clonotype appeared a few times. The V and J genes are TRBV14 and TRBJ1-2, with D unclear. CDR1 and CDR2 (germline): SGHDN, FVKESK. The V end lost 4 bases, the J end lost 7 bases, and 16 bases lay between the germline ends. This CDR3 region has 14 residues. The CDR3 here is CASSRLNAAGGYTF. The CDR3 region has the DNA TGTGCCAGCAGCCGCCTAAACGCCGCGGGTGGCTACACCTTC.

The sample holds a few counts of this clonotype. The V gene is TRBV6-6, the J gene TRBJ1-3; possibly TRBD1 for D (6 bases). CDR1 and CDR2 from the germline V gene are MNHNY and SVGAGI (reference sequence). The CDR3 is 16 amino acids. Trimming removed 2 bases from V and 4 bases from J, with 15 bases in between. CDR3 sequence: CASSYSRGRIGNTIYF. For the CDR3, the DNA is TGTGCCAGCAGTTACAGCAGGGGAAGGATCGGAAACACCATATATTTT.

Ten or more counts support this clonotype. This chain uses TRBV20-1 with TRBJ2-7; no firm D call. V lost 1 base and J 4 bases, leaving 11 bases between the germline ends. Germline lookup yields CDR1 DFQATT and CDR2 SNEGSKA (reference sequence). This CDR3 has 13 amino acids. CDR3 in amino acids: CSARGLTGYEQYF. The DNA for the CDR3 is TGCAGTGCTAGAGGTTTGACCGGGTACGAGCAGTACTTC.

The sample holds many counts of this clonotype. The chain links TRBV12-3 or TRBV12-4 to TRBJ1-5; 9 nucleotides match TRBD1. CDR3 length equals 17 residues. The junction had 12 bases not matched to a gene; V was cut back by 6 bases and J by 3 bases. The chain's CDR3 is CASRLKPGQGYNQPQHF. Written as DNA, the CDR3 is TGTGCCAGCAGATTGAAACCGGGACAGGGTTACAATCAGCCCCAGCATTTT.

This clonotype was observed a handful of times. DNA of the CDR3: TGCAGTGCTAGAGATTCGGGGACAGGCGGAACTTCACCCCTCCACTTT. This sequence encodes CSARDSGTGGTSPLHF. This sequence joins TRBV20-1 and TRBJ1-6; 8 nucleotides align to TRBD1. Trimming removed 0 bases from V and 9 bases from J; junction bases left unmatched: 10. The CDR3 is 16 amino acids. Germline CDR1 and CDR2: DFQATT and SNEGSKA (reference sequence).

This clonotype has at least ten counts. The chain combines TRBV11-2 with TRBJ2-1; 9 positions match TRBD2. This CDR3 spans 16 amino acids. Germline V gene lookup returns CDR1 SGHAT and CDR2 FQNNGV. The J segment lost 4 bases and the V segment lost 6 bases, leaving 10 bases of the junction unmatched. This chain's CDR3 is CASRGGLAVRYNEQFF. The CDR3 nucleotides are TGTGCCAGCAGGGGGGGACTAGCCGTCAGATACAATGAGCAGTTCTTC.

This clonotype was detected only a few times. The CDR3 DNA reads TGCGCCAGCAGCTTGGACCCCCAGACAGGGTCGTCTGGAAACACCATATATTTT. Translating gives CASSLDPQTGSSGNTIYF. This chain uses TRBV5-1 with TRBJ1-3; 7 nucleotides align to TRBD1. Trimming cost V 0 bases and J 1 base; bases outside gene matches: 10. The CDR3 loop spans 18 amino acids. The germline V gene encodes CDR1 SGHRS and CDR2 YFSETQ.

This clonotype was counted many times. The V gene is TRBV12-5, the J gene TRBJ1-1; D remains unclear. This CDR3 has 14 residues. The germline V and J ends were trimmed by 4 bases and 0 bases, with 9 bases remaining between them. CDR1 is LGHNT and CDR2 is FRNRAP in the germline V gene. The CDR3, as DNA: TGTGCTAGTGGTTCGCTAGGCGTGAACACTGAAGCTTTCTTT. This encodes CASGSLGVNTEAFF.

This clonotype occurred many times. The gene calls are TRBV30 and TRBJ2-7; D ambiguous. The CDR3 runs to 12 residues. V was clipped by 0 bases and J by 4 bases, with 7 bases between them. CDR1 and CDR2 (germline): GTSNPN, SVGIG (reference sequence). For the CDR3, the DNA is TGTGCCTGGAGTGTGGAAGTTTACGAGCAGTACTTC. Amino acids: CAWSVEVYEQYF.

This clonotype came up many times. The chain uses TRBV3-1 and TRBJ1-1; D is unresolved. The CDR3 totals 11 residues. Germline values: CDR1 LGHDT, CDR2 YNNKEL (reference sequence). The V end was cut by 0 bases, the J end by 7 bases, with 3 bases between. Here the CDR3 DNA reads TGTGCCAGCAGCCAAGAGGATGAAGCTTTCTTT. Amino acids: CASSQEDEAFF.

The chain joins TRBV20-1 to TRBJ2-7, with D possibly TRBD1 on 6 matching bases. The CDR3 is made up of 12 amino acids. Trimming took 8 bases from V and 0 from J, leaving 11 bases between them. Germline V lookup: CDR1 DFQATT, CDR2 SNEGSKA (reference sequence). CDR3 amino acids: CSTGISSYEQYF. The CDR3 DNA is TGCAGTACAGGGATAAGCTCCTACGAGCAGTACTTC.

A few counts support this clonotype. This chain joins TRBV6-1 and TRBJ2-1, with 8 bases fitting TRBD2. Germline V lookup: CDR1 MNHNS, CDR2 SASEGT. V lost 11 bases, J lost 5 bases, and 11 bases stayed unmatched. The CDR3 sequence is 14 residues long. CDR3 loop: CAAIEAGADNEQFF. The CDR3 bases are TGTGCCGCAATAGAAGCGGGGGCCGACAATGAGCAGTTCTTC.

This clonotype was picked up a small number of times. The V and J genes are TRBV7-9 and TRBJ1-4; 9 bases are shared with TRBD1. The germline CDR1 and CDR2 sequences are SEHNR and FQNEAQ (reference sequence). The CDR3 loop spans 14 amino acids. The V gene end was trimmed by 8 bases and the J gene end by 7 bases; junction bases not matched to a gene: 8. This CDR3 is CASATGGVSEKLFF. In nucleotides, the CDR3 is TGTGCCAGCGCTACAGGGGGCGTGAGTGAAAAACTGTTTTTT.

This clonotype has ten or more counts. The chain uses TRBV3-1 and TRBJ2-1; 8 bases line up with TRBD2. The V gene's germline CDR1 is LGHDT and CDR2 YNNKEL (reference sequence). The CDR3 extends over 16 amino acids. V gave up 4 bases and J gave up 3 bases; unmatched junction bases: 8. Here the CDR3 reads CASSPRGSGDYNEQFF. Written as DNA, the CDR3 is TGTGCCAGCAGCCCCAGAGGTAGCGGGGACTACAATGAGCAGTTCTTC.

This chain links TRBV6-5 with TRBJ2-3; 9 bases match TRBD2. CDR3 size: 16 residues. Germline V gene sequence: CDR1 MNHEY, CDR2 SVGAGI. Trimming at V came to 2 bases and at J to 3 bases, leaving 6 bases not matched to a gene. This chain's CDR3 is CASSYSGGWETDTQYF. The CDR3, as DNA: TGTGCCAGCAGTTACAGCGGGGGGTGGGAGACAGATACGCAGTATTTT.

J is TRBJ2-1 and V is TRBV7-9; 11 bases are shared with TRBD1. J was trimmed by 10 bases and V by 5 bases; bases with no gene match: 10. Germline CDR1 and CDR2: SEHNR and FQNEAQ (reference sequence). The CDR3 is 15 amino acids. The CDR3 DNA reads TGTGCCAGCAGCACCGGACAGGGGGCGCTAGGGGAGCAGTTCTTC. This translates into CASSTGQGALGEQFF.

The chain carries TRBV15 and TRBJ2-5; weak D call: TRBD2 (6 bases). From germline, CDR1 is LNHNV and CDR2 YYDKDF (reference sequence). This CDR3 has 14 residues. The germline V and J ends were trimmed by 0 bases and 5 bases, with 10 bases remaining between them. As DNA, the CDR3 is TGTGCCACCAGCAGAGACCCCCGGGGGGAGACCCAGTACTTC. Amino acids: CATSRDPRGETQYF.